A single sample gave rise to the 28 T cell receptor beta chains below, sequenced in a study of response to subunit inactivated influenza vaccine. TCRdb re-called the RT-PCR reads through MiXCR, storing one row per CDR3 protein. The table shows about 570,000 distinct CDR3 sequences, with roughly 10% occurring only once. Here the sequenced sample was PBMCs from blood, taken on the day of vaccination. The source of these receptors is a man aged 45-65 years who received an inactivated influenza vaccine.

This clonotype has ten or more counts. This chain uses TRBV7-2 with TRBJ2-7; perhaps TRBD2 as D (5 bases). Trimming took off 5 bases at V and 2 bases at J, with 22 bases between the two ends. CDR1 SGHTA and CDR2 FQGNSA come from the germline V gene. This CDR3 has 17 residues. The CDR3 region is CASSLKDHTGGPYEQYF. In DNA, the CDR3 is TGTGCCAGCAGCCTAAAAGACCATACTGGCGGGCCCTACGAGCAGTACTTC.

In this sample, this clonotype turned up a few times. The chain recombines TRBV7-2 with TRBJ1-2; TRBD1 might be the D (6 bases). This CDR3 contains 16 residues. V was pared by 5 bases and J by 4 bases, with 20 bases between. Germline lookup yields CDR1 SGHTA and CDR2 FQGNSA. For the CDR3, the DNA is TGTGCCAGCAGCGCAGAGGGGGGCCCTATAGGCTATGGCTACACCTTC. This translates into CASSAEGGPIGYGYTF.

The chain uses TRBV3-1 and TRBJ2-5; TRBD1 or TRBD2 may be the D gene (5 bases each). The germline V gene has CDR1 LGHDT and CDR2 YNNKEL (reference sequence). The CDR3 has 15 amino acids. V gave up 3 bases and J gave up 1 base, with 12 bases separating them. The CDR3 sequence: CASSQMGTLQETQYF. CDR3 DNA: TGTGCCAGCAGCCAGATGGGGACCCTCCAAGAGACCCAGTACTTC.

The genes are TRBV12-3 or TRBV12-4 and TRBJ2-1; either TRBD1 or TRBD2 may fit D (5 bases each). This CDR3 spans 15 amino acids. V lost 5 bases, J lost 4 bases, and 15 bases lay in between. CDR3 sequence: CASSPVEGLYNEQFF. CDR3 bases: TGTGCCAGCAGTCCGGTTGAGGGGCTGTACAATGAGCAGTTCTTC.

Concerning this clonotype: Being one base from a much bigger clone, this may be a read error. J is TRBJ2-3 and V is TRBV7-6, with 10 bases lining up with TRBD2. CDR1 and CDR2 (germline): SGHVS, FNYEAQ. The CDR3 is 15 residues long. The V and J ends lost 5 bases and 0 bases, in that order; junction bases with no gene match: 2. As DNA, the CDR3 is TGTGCCAGCAGCAAGACTAGCGGGAGCACAGATACGCAGTATTTT. Translation gives CASSKTSGSTDTQYF. Full variable domain (rest looked up from reference TRBV7-6 and TRBJ2-3): GAGVSQSPRYKVTKRGQDVALRCDPISGHVSLYWYRQALGQGPEFLTYFNYEAQQDKSGLPNDRFSAERPEGSISTLTIQRTEQRDSAMYRCASSKTSGSTDTQYFGPGTRLTVL.

This clonotype was seen only a few times. This chain joins TRBV10-3 and TRBJ2-7, with TRBD2 identical over 9 bases. Germline V gene data show CDR1 as ENHRY and CDR2 as SYGVKD. Unmatched junction bases numbered 4, after V lost 4 bases and J lost 0 bases. This CDR3 has 15 amino acids. CDR3 in DNA: TGTGCCATCAGTGGGGCGGGGGGGCTCTCCTACGAGCAGTACTTC. Protein product: CAISGAGGLSYEQYF.

The CDR3 coding sequence is TGTGCCAGCAGCCAAGGGGTGTCGACTAATGAAAAACTGTTTTTT. Protein: CASSQGVSTNEKLFF. The chain is built from TRBV7-9 and TRBJ1-4, with a tentative D call TRBD1 (5 bases). The CDR3 totals 15 residues. V lost 5 bases, J lost 2 bases, and 12 bases lay in between. Germline V gene sequence: CDR1 SEHNR, CDR2 FQNEAQ (reference sequence).

This clonotype has a handful of counts. CDR3 nucleotide sequence: TGTGCCAGCAGCTTAGCGTGGGACCCCTCCTACAATGAGCAGTTCTTC. Translated: CASSLAWDPSYNEQFF. V and J are TRBV7-2 and TRBJ2-1; D possibly uses TRBD1 or TRBD2 (5 bases each). CDR3 length: 16 residues. The germline V gene encodes CDR1 SGHTA and CDR2 FQGNSA. The V end lost 0 bases, the J end lost 0 bases, and 9 bases lay between the germline ends. Based on the CDR3 plus reference TRBV7-2 and TRBJ2-1, the full variable domain is GAGVSQSPSNKVTEKGKDVELRCDPISGHTALYWYRQSLGQGLEFLIYFQGNSAPDKSGLPSDRFSAERTGGSVSTLTIQRTQQEDSAVYLCASSLAWDPSYNEQFFGPGTRLTVL.

This clonotype was detected a few times. J is TRBJ2-3 and V is TRBV29-1; TRBD1 matches 9 bases. Germline CDR1 and CDR2: SQVTM and ANQGSEA. There are 15 residues in the CDR3. V was pared by 3 bases and J by 4 bases, with 8 bases of the junction left unmatched. CDR3 amino acids: CSVEPGDRGADTQYF. In DNA, the CDR3 is TGCAGCGTTGAGCCCGGAGACAGGGGGGCAGATACGCAGTATTTT.

This clonotype was seen a handful of times. The CDR3 loop reads CASSLGKQADTQYF. In DNA form, the CDR3 reads TGCGCCAGCAGCTTGGGGAAACAGGCAGATACGCAGTATTTT. The chain combines TRBV5-1 with TRBJ2-3; tentative D call: TRBD1 (5 bases). From germline, CDR1 is SGHRS and CDR2 YFSETQ. The CDR3 has 14 amino acids. The ends were cut back, 0 bases at V and 4 bases at J, with 9 bases in the middle. The full variable domain, rest sourced from reference TRBV5-1 and TRBJ2-3, is KAGVTQTPRYLIKTRGQQVTLSCSPISGHRSVSWYQQTPGQGLQFLFEYFSETQRNKGNFPGRFSGRQFSNSRSEMNVSTLELGDSALYLCASSLGKQADTQYFGPGTRLTVL.

This clonotype was seen only a few times. The chain employs TRBV5-1 and TRBJ2-7, with D perhaps matching TRBD1 (7 bases). CDR1 and CDR2 from the germline V gene are SGHRS and YFSETQ. With 2 bases removed from V and 1 base from J, the gap between germline ends came to 13 bases. This CDR3 spans 15 amino acids. The CDR3 DNA reads TGCGCCAGCAGCTTCGGGGGACAGCGTTCCTACGAGCAGTACTTC. The encoded protein is CASSFGGQRSYEQYF.

This clonotype was observed at least ten times. The chain joins TRBV12-3 or TRBV12-4 to TRBJ1-1; a possible D gene is TRBD1 (5 bases). This CDR3 is built from 13 residues. Trimming pared 5 bases from V and 2 bases from J, leaving 9 bases between. The CDR3 spells CASSPRVNTEAFF. DNA for the CDR3: TGTGCCAGCAGTCCCAGGGTTAACACTGAAGCTTTCTTT.

The chain is built from TRBV5-5 and TRBJ2-2, with a weak D call TRBD2 (5 bases). V gave up 5 bases and J gave up 5 bases, with 16 bases separating them. The CDR3 length is 15 residues. Germline V lookup: CDR1 SGHKS, CDR2 YYEKEE (reference sequence). CDR3 coding DNA: TGTGCCAGCAGTATCTCACAGCGAGGGACCGGGGAGCTGTTTTTT. This encodes CASSISQRGTGELFF. The variable domain in full, completed from reference TRBV5-5 and TRBJ2-2, reads DAGVTQSPTHLIKTRGQQVTLRCSPISGHKSVSWYQQVLGQGPQFIFQYYEKEERGRGNFPDRFSARQFPNYSSELNVNALLLGDSALYLCASSISQRGTGELFFGEGSRLTVL.

This CDR3 reads CASSSMVGGLEQYF. The CDR3 DNA reads as TGCGCCAGCAGCTCGATGGTGGGGGGCCTCGAGCAGTACTTC. This chain connects TRBV4-1 to TRBJ2-7; either TRBD1 or TRBD2 may fit D (6 bases each). The CDR3 is made up of 14 amino acids. Germline V gene lookup returns CDR1 MGHRA and CDR2 YSYEKL. Deletions cut 5 bases from V and 6 bases from J, with 17 bases between.

This chain links TRBV4-3 with TRBJ1-1, with a tentative D call TRBD1 (5 bases). This CDR3 comprises 14 residues. With 5 bases removed from V and 5 bases from J, the gap between germline ends came to 15 bases. CDR1 is LGHNA and CDR2 is YSLEER in the germline V gene. The CDR3: CASSDGTKSTEAFF. Here the CDR3 DNA reads TGCGCCAGCAGCGATGGGACCAAATCGACTGAAGCTTTCTTT.

This clonotype was seen only a few times. J is TRBJ1-1 and V is TRBV5-1; no definite D call. The CDR3 is 15 amino acids. Between the trimmed V and J ends, which lost 0 bases and 1 base, there was a span of 10 bases. CDR1 and CDR2 from the germline V gene are SGHRS and YFSETQ. The CDR3 coding sequence is TGCGCCAGCAGCTTGGTGACACAACGGAACACTGAAGCTTTCTTT. Translation: CASSLVTQRNTEAFF.

The rearrangement uses TRBV3-1 and TRBJ2-3; D may be TRBD1 (5 bases). There are 15 residues in the CDR3. The V and J ends lost 0 bases and 10 bases respectively, with 17 bases between them. Germline assignment: CDR1 LGHDT and CDR2 YNNKEL (reference sequence). CDR3 sequence (DNA): TGTGCCAGCAGCCAAGAGTGGGGCCCTCATTCTTCGCAGTATTTT. Encoded protein: CASSQEWGPHSSQYF.

This clonotype has a count of ten or more. The rearrangement joins TRBV7-3 to TRBJ2-1; weak D call: TRBD2 (5 bases). The CDR3 runs 15 residues. Germline V gives CDR1 SGHTA, CDR2 FQGTGA. V lost 5 bases, J lost 4 bases, and 15 bases lay in between. CDR3: CASSDKADGYNEQFF. The CDR3 DNA sequence: TGTGCCAGCAGCGACAAAGCGGACGGGTACAATGAGCAGTTCTTC.

The chain joins TRBV7-9 to TRBJ2-3, with unresolved D. Germline V gene sequence: CDR1 SEHNR, CDR2 FQNEAQ (reference sequence). Trimming removed 5 bases at V and 7 bases at J, with 10 bases between. This CDR3 is built from 12 residues. The CDR3 bases are TGTGCCAGCAGCCTTCCCCTACATACGCAGTATTTT. It yields the protein CASSLPLHTQYF.

This clonotype has at least ten counts. The rearrangement uses TRBV27 and TRBJ2-2, with D unresolved. The CDR3 contains 13 residues. V lost 6 bases to trimming and J lost 1 base, with 6 bases between them. Germline CDR1 reads MNHEY; CDR2 reads SMNVEV (reference sequence). The CDR3 protein is CASRDVNTGELFF. The CDR3, as DNA: TGTGCCAGCAGAGACGTGAACACCGGGGAGCTGTTTTTT.

The gene calls are TRBV5-1 and TRBJ2-6; D is perhaps TRBD1 or TRBD2 (5 bases each). This CDR3 has 19 amino acids. Germline CDR1 and CDR2: SGHRS and YFSETQ. Deletions cut 4 bases from V and 2 bases from J, with 22 bases between. The CDR3 DNA sequence: TGCGCCAGCAGCCTTTTAAGTCCGGGACGGCCGGCTGGGGCCAACGTCCTGACTTTC. Translated: CASSLLSPGRPAGANVLTF.

This clonotype has ten or more counts. The rearrangement links TRBV7-8 to TRBJ2-2; D unresolved. Germline CDR1 SGHVS, CDR2 FQNEAQ. Trimming shortened V by 1 base and J by 8 bases, and 11 bases separated the two germline ends. The CDR3 is made up of 14 amino acids. The DNA of the CDR3 is TGTGCCAGCAGCTTAGGACGGCGCCGGGGGGAGCTGTTTTTT. Its translation is CASSLGRRRGELFF.

In its sample, this clonotype was seen a few times. V gene TRBV5-1 combines with J gene TRBJ1-4; D not resolved. Germline-derived CDR1 and CDR2 are SGHRS and YFSETQ. Between the trimmed V and J ends, which lost 0 bases and 5 bases, there was a span of 14 bases. This CDR3 region has 16 residues. CDR3 in amino acids: CASSLAGQARNEKLFF. The CDR3 nucleotides are TGCGCCAGCAGCTTGGCCGGGCAGGCGAGGAATGAAAAACTGTTTTTT.

This clonotype was seen at least ten times. The chain carries TRBV29-1 and TRBJ2-1; TRBD1 matches at 10 bases. CDR3 length: 17 residues. V gave up 6 bases and J gave up 6 bases; unmatched junction bases: 17. CDR1 and CDR2 (germline): SQVTM, ANQGSEA. Written as DNA, the CDR3 is TGCAGCGTAGTCCAGGGACAGGGGATCAGGATGGGCAATGAGCAGTTCTTC. Its protein product is CSVVQGQGIRMGNEQFF.

V gene TRBV20-1 combines with J gene TRBJ2-2; 8 nucleotides line up with TRBD1. The germline CDR1 and CDR2 sequences are DFQATT and SNEGSKA (reference sequence). The CDR3 runs 15 residues. With 0 bases clipped from V and 5 bases from J, the junction kept 5 bases outside the gene matches. The CDR3 DNA reads as TGCAGTGCTAGAGATACCGGACAGGGAACCGGGGAGCTGTTTTTT. Its protein product is CSARDTGQGTGELFF.

This clonotype occurred a few times. V is TRBV3-1 and J is TRBJ2-1; 11 bases line up with TRBD2. V dropped 3 bases and J dropped 9; count of bases not matched to a gene: 1. The CDR3 consists of 13 residues. CDR1 and CDR2 (germline): LGHDT, YNNKEL (reference sequence). The DNA for the CDR3 is TGTGCCAGCAGCCATGGACTAGCGGGTGAGCAGTTCTTC. It specifies CASSHGLAGEQFF.

CDR3 residues: CASSPGPSQPQHF. The CDR3 DNA follows: TGTGCCAGCTCACCTGGTCCAAGTCAGCCCCAGCATTTT. This rearrangement joins TRBV18 to TRBJ1-5, with D uncertain. V was trimmed by 3 bases and J by 6 bases, leaving 9 bases between them. Germline assignment: CDR1 KGHSH and CDR2 LQKENI. The CDR3 contains 13 residues.

The chain recombines TRBV27 with TRBJ2-7, with 10 bases fitting TRBD1. After removal of 6 bases from V and 2 bases from J, the junction contained 7 bases not matched to a gene. CDR3 size: 15 residues. Germline assignment: CDR1 MNHEY and CDR2 SMNVEV (reference sequence). CDR3 in amino acids: CASRPRTGGPYEQYF. Written as DNA, the CDR3 is TGTGCCAGCAGGCCTCGGACAGGGGGTCCCTACGAGCAGTACTTC.